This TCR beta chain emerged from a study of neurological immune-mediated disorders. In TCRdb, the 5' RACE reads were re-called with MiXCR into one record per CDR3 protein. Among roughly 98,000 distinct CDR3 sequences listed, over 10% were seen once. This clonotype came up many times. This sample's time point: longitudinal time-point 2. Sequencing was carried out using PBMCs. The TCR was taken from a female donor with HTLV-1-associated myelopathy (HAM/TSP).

Here the CDR3 DNA reads TGCGCCAGCAGCTTTGAAGGGAATCAGCCCCAGCATTTT. Its translation: CASSFEGNQPQHF. The J gene is TRBJ1-5, the V gene TRBV5-1; D is undetermined. Looked up from germline, CDR1 is SGHRS and CDR2 is YFSETQ. The CDR3 length is 13 residues. V was shortened by 2 bases and J by 4 bases, with 7 bases between the two germline ends.